This TCR beta chain was profiled in a study of cytomegalovirus exposure and HLA in healthy donors. 60 Vbeta and 13 Jbeta primers were used in PCR. Assay: immunoSEQ multiplex PCR; the TCRdb copy retains only in-frame clones and omits some. The sample records under 150,000 clones, about 83% being singletons. J lost 5 bases, V lost 4 bases, and 3 bases had no gene match. Germline values: CDR1 MGHRA, CDR2 YSYEKL. The CDR3 sequence is 14 residues long. Material for sequencing was PBMCs. The receptor was isolated from a girl aged 2 to 9 in good health and CMV-seronegative. This rearrangement joins TRBV4-1 to TRBJ2-2, with 8 bases aligning to TRBD2. Here the CDR3 DNA reads TGCGCCAGCAGCCCCGGACTAGCAACCGGGGAGCTGTTTTTT. Protein sequence: CASSPGLATGELFF.